A selection of T cell receptor beta chains follows, all from one sample in a study of radiotherapy plus CTLA-4 blockade in lung cancer. Assay: immunoSEQ multiplex PCR; the TCRdb copy retains only in-frame clones and omits some. Of some 90,000 clones in the sample, more than 75% were seen once. Sample: peripheral blood, taken from a patient treated with radiotherapy plus ipilimumab. The origin of the receptors is a human donor with non-small cell lung cancer who had a partial response to radiotherapy plus ipilimumab. Each CDR3 is given with its conserved first and last residue. The D gene is left open where the match is weak.

CDR3 protein,J gene,D gene,V gene
CASSRSSAVHNNEQFF,TRBJ2-1,NA,TRBV2
CASSRDRGDQPQHF,TRBJ1-5,TRBD1,TRBV5-4
CASSQGASSRIDEQFF,TRBJ2-1,NA,TRBV14
CASSPDHFGGNQPQHF,TRBJ1-5,NA,TRBV19
CASSDGYGYTF,TRBJ1-2,NA,TRBV2
CASSPPGQAGNTIYF,TRBJ1-3,NA,TRBV7-6
CASSFRTSGSTDTQYF,TRBJ2-3,TRBD2,TRBV5-1
CASSDSTGAGNTIYF,TRBJ1-3,TRBD1,TRBV6-1
CASSQYRGPTGELFF,TRBJ2-2,TRBD1,TRBV11-2
CASSPWRWTGETDTQYF,TRBJ2-3,TRBD1,TRBV18
CASSFGRMRGGYTF,TRBJ1-2,NA,TRBV7-2
CASGADRGSTDTQYF,TRBJ2-3,NA,TRBV6-1
CASSLRQGEVGELFF,TRBJ2-2,NA,TRBV7-9
CASSSNRVDTEAFF,TRBJ1-1,NA,TRBV6-6
CSVVSLDAGDYRETQYF,TRBJ2-5,TRBD2,TRBV29-1
CASSSGGHPNTEAFF,TRBJ1-1,NA,TRBV28
CASSLQGSTEAFF,TRBJ1-1,NA,TRBV5-6
CASSLTGEGGSPLHF,TRBJ1-6,NA,TRBV7-9
CASGELDSGNTIYF,TRBJ1-3,NA,TRBV6-5
CASSVLAGEEFF,TRBJ2-1,TRBD2,TRBV27
CASSSPRTSGQETQYF,TRBJ2-5,TRBD2,TRBV28
CASSIDRSPLTF,TRBJ2-6,NA,TRBV6-6
CASSARLAGGPRETQYF,TRBJ2-5,TRBD2,TRBV7-9
CAIRGTSGRSRNEQFF,TRBJ2-1,TRBD2,TRBV10-3
CASSLGLAANTGELFF,TRBJ2-2,TRBD2,TRBV5-4
CASSIDRKQGNEQFF,TRBJ2-1,NA,TRBV19
CASSHRGSHGNTIYF,TRBJ1-3,TRBD1,TRBV6-1
CASSLWDRGPGGGELFF,TRBJ2-2,TRBD1,TRBV5-1
CASSYTGGGTDTQYF,TRBJ2-3,NA,TRBV6-6
CASSEDRRLETGELFF,TRBJ2-2,NA,TRBV6-1
CASSFDTGWTINEQFF,TRBJ2-1,NA,TRBV5-1
CASSRTGTTLSTDTQYF,TRBJ2-3,NA,TRBV4-1
CASSQDLRGSPLHF,TRBJ1-6,NA,TRBV4-3
CASSVLQGATNQPQHF,TRBJ1-5,TRBD1,TRBV28
CASSSGPSDTDTQYF,TRBJ2-3,NA,TRBV5-4
CASGREDTGELFF,TRBJ2-2,TRBD2,TRBV28